The 27 T cell receptor beta chains given below trace back to one sample, sequenced in a study of human T cells and chemical hapten exposure. Indicated time point: pre-sensitization, week 0. Stated treatment: therapeutic diphenylcyclopropenone sensitization with weekly scalp DPC. TCRdb analysed the RACE reads with MiXCR anew, one entry per CDR3 protein. Among more than 250,000 distinct CDR3 sequences, about 7.7% were seen once, and the ten largest hold 0.9% to 1.5%. The source material was whole blood, sampled in connection with sensitization to the hapten diphenylcyclopropenone (DPC). The receptors stem from a man aged 18 to 35 with alopecia areata. Some clones in this sample may be carry-over from other donors' samples.

The rearrangement joins TRBV29-1 to TRBJ1-2; D is ambiguous. Trimming stripped 4 bases from V and 4 bases from J, with 10 bases between. Germline V gives CDR1 SQVTM, CDR2 ANQGSEA. The CDR3 extends over 12 amino acids. CDR3 loop: CSVVLGSYGYTF. CDR3 in DNA: TGCAGCGTTGTGCTGGGCAGCTATGGCTACACCTTC.

This clonotype was observed a handful of times. This chain links TRBV29-1 with TRBJ2-1, with 13 bases matching TRBD2. This CDR3 spans 15 amino acids. The germline CDR1 and CDR2 sequences are SQVTM and ANQGSEA. Unmatched junction bases numbered 12, after V lost 7 bases and J lost 9 bases. The CDR3 reads CSAHGRTSGGIEQFF. The CDR3 DNA reads TGCAGCGCCCACGGCCGGACTAGCGGGGGCATTGAGCAGTTCTTC.

The rearrangement links TRBV10-3 to TRBJ2-7; maybe TRBD1 (5 bases). The germline V gene encodes CDR1 ENHRY and CDR2 SYGVKD. V gave up 0 bases and J gave up 2 bases, with 11 bases separating them. This CDR3 comprises 15 residues. The CDR3 is CAISESPGHTYEQYV. The CDR3 DNA reads as TGTGCCATCAGTGAGTCGCCTGGACATACCTACGAGCAGTACGTC.

The chain is built from TRBV10-3 and TRBJ2-3; TRBD1 or TRBD2 may be the D gene (7 bases each). V lost 7 bases and J 5 bases, leaving 13 bases between the germline ends. CDR1 is ENHRY and CDR2 is SYGVKD in the germline V gene. The CDR3 runs 13 residues. The CDR3 DNA sequence: TGTGCCATCACGGCAGGGGGGGGAGATACGCAGTATTTT. Translated: CAITAGGGDTQYF.

This clonotype was seen a few times. Here the CDR3 reads CATSGSGRNQPQHF. Here the CDR3 DNA reads TGTGCCACCAGTGGGTCGGGGCGCAATCAGCCCCAGCATTTT. The chain combines TRBV24-1 with TRBJ1-5; D perhaps matches TRBD1 (5 bases). V shed 5 bases and J shed 2 bases, with 9 bases lying between them. The CDR3 is made up of 14 amino acids. From germline, CDR1 is KGHDR and CDR2 SFDVKD.

This chain joins TRBV5-5 and TRBJ1-5; D unclear. Trimming removed 4 bases at V and 2 bases at J, with 16 bases between. This CDR3 comprises 16 residues. Germline values: CDR1 SGHKS, CDR2 YYEKEE (reference sequence). CDR3 in DNA: TGTGCCAGCAGCACTAACAGCGGAGGAGGCAATCAGCCCCAGCATTTT. This gives the protein CASSTNSGGGNQPQHF. The full variable domain, completed using reference TRBV5-5 and TRBJ1-5, is DAGVTQSPTHLIKTRGQQVTLRCSPISGHKSVSWYQQVLGQGPQFIFQYYEKEERGRGNFPDRFSARQFPNYSSELNVNALLLGDSALYLCASSTNSGGGNQPQHFGDGTRLSIL.

The chain is built from TRBV20-1 and TRBJ2-7; D possibly corresponds to TRBD2 (5 bases). Germline V gene sequence: CDR1 DFQATT, CDR2 SNEGSKA (reference sequence). V was pared by 7 bases and J by 0 bases, with 10 bases between. This CDR3 is built from 12 residues. CDR3 DNA sequence: TGCAGTGGGACGGGGTCCTCCTACGAGCAGTACTTC. It yields the protein CSGTGSSYEQYF.

This chain joins TRBV5-1 and TRBJ2-7; 9 bases map to TRBD1. CDR1 and CDR2 from the germline V gene are SGHRS and YFSETQ. V was clipped by 3 bases and J by 1 base; unmatched bases: 8. This CDR3 region has 16 residues. This chain's CDR3 is CASSSATGGESYEQYF. CDR3 nucleotides: TGCGCCAGCAGCTCTGCCACAGGGGGCGAATCCTACGAGCAGTACTTC.

There are a few counts of this clonotype. The CDR3 here is CASSLREGAFLLNTGSEAFF. As DNA, the CDR3 is TGCGCCAGCAGCTTGAGGGAGGGGGCTTTCCTTTTGAACACGGGCAGTGAAGCTTTCTTT. V gene TRBV5-1 combines with J gene TRBJ1-1; TRBD1 agrees at 7 bases. This CDR3 is built from 20 residues. Germline V CDR1 and CDR2: SGHRS, YFSETQ. V was pared by 1 base and J by 7 bases, with 25 bases of the junction left unmatched. Variable domain in full (rest from reference TRBV5-1 and TRBJ1-1): KAGVTQTPRYLIKTRGQQVTLSCSPISGHRSVSWYQQTPGQGLQFLFEYFSETQRNKGNFPGRFSGRQFSNSRSEMNVSTLELGDSALYLCASSLREGAFLLNTGSEAFFGQGTRLTVV.

The sample holds a few counts of this clonotype. The rearrangement uses TRBV7-9 and TRBJ2-3; D uncertain. The V and J ends lost 5 bases and 1 base respectively, with 19 bases between them. CDR3 length: 17 residues. Germline V gene sequence: CDR1 SEHNR, CDR2 FQNEAQ (reference sequence). The CDR3 here is CASSHRLGVWGTDTQYF. CDR3 nucleotide sequence: TGTGCCAGCAGCCACCGCTTAGGAGTTTGGGGCACAGATACGCAGTATTTT.

This clonotype was seen ten or more times. Here the CDR3 DNA reads TGTGCCAGCAGCCCATTGACCCTAACGGATCAGCCCCAGCATTTT. It is translated as CASSPLTLTDQPQHF. V usage is TRBV28 and J usage is TRBJ1-5; D gene ambiguous. CDR3 length: 15 residues. Per germline, CDR1 MDHEN and CDR2 SYDVKM. Trimming pared 6 bases from V and 5 bases from J, leaving 17 bases between.

V and J are TRBV11-2 and TRBJ1-1; D remains unclear. Trimming pared 10 bases from V and 8 bases from J, leaving 11 bases between. This CDR3 contains 10 residues. Germline CDR1 is SGHAT and CDR2 is FQNNGV. CDR3: CATGEREAFF. The CDR3 DNA follows: TGTGCCACCGGGGAAAGGGAAGCTTTCTTT.

This rearrangement joins TRBV29-1 to TRBJ1-2; 7 positions match TRBD1. The CDR3 runs 14 residues. V was clipped by 3 bases and J by 2 bases; unmatched bases: 6. Germline V gene sequence: CDR1 SQVTM, CDR2 ANQGSEA. The CDR3 sequence: CSVDRQGRNYGYTF. Written as DNA, the CDR3 is TGCAGCGTTGACCGACAGGGTCGGAACTATGGCTACACCTTC.

This clonotype was seen a handful of times. V usage is TRBV3-1 and J usage is TRBJ1-6; TRBD1 agrees at 7 bases. CDR1 is LGHDT, CDR2 YNNKEL, per germline (reference sequence). The CDR3 loop spans 14 amino acids. V gave up 4 bases and J gave up 10 bases; unmatched junction bases: 7. CDR3 in amino acids: CASSRDRDRSPLHF. CDR3 DNA sequence: TGTGCCAGCAGCCGTGACAGGGACCGATCACCCCTCCACTTT.

This clonotype was seen at least ten times. The chain combines TRBV6-2 or TRBV6-3 with TRBJ2-7, with D perhaps TRBD2 (6 bases). CDR1 and CDR2 (germline): MNHEY, SVGEGT. There are 15 residues in the CDR3. V was shortened by 0 bases and J by 4 bases, with 13 bases between the two germline ends. CDR3 loop: CASSYSPGVSYEQYV. Written as DNA, the CDR3 is TGTGCCAGCAGTTACTCGCCGGGAGTCTCATACGAGCAGTACGTC.

The chain links TRBV20-1 to TRBJ2-1; no clear D. Trimming shortened V by 5 bases and J by 15 bases, and 17 bases separated the two germline ends. This CDR3 contains 11 residues. Germline CDR1 and CDR2: DFQATT and SNEGSKA (reference sequence). The CDR3 coding sequence is TGCAGTGCTCTTTCCTATTTACAGACGTTCTTC. Protein sequence: CSALSYLQTFF.

This clonotype was observed at least ten times. This rearrangement joins TRBV7-9 to TRBJ1-1; no reliable D call. CDR1 and CDR2 (germline): SEHNR, FQNEAQ (reference sequence). The CDR3 has 14 amino acids. Trimming removed 5 bases from V and 2 bases from J, with 12 bases in between. CDR3 amino acids: CASSGITRNTEAFF. DNA of the CDR3: TGTGCCAGCAGCGGAATCACCAGAAACACTGAAGCTTTCTTT.

The chain has TRBV20-1 and TRBJ2-3, with 8 bases that match TRBD2. Germline V gene sequence: CDR1 DFQATT, CDR2 SNEGSKA (reference sequence). The CDR3 has 14 residues. With 6 bases clipped from V and 4 bases from J, the junction kept 9 bases outside the gene matches. CDR3 in amino acids: CSAPAGGGADTQYF. The CDR3 DNA sequence: TGCAGTGCCCCGGCGGGGGGCGGGGCAGATACGCAGTATTTT.

This clonotype was seen a handful of times. V gene TRBV12-3 or TRBV12-4 combines with J gene TRBJ2-1, with D maybe TRBD2 (6 bases). This CDR3 has 13 residues. The V end lost 3 bases, the J end lost 9 bases, and 12 bases lay between the germline ends. The CDR3 is CASSLEGSAEQFF. The CDR3 nucleotides are TGTGCCAGCAGTTTGGAGGGGTCCGCTGAGCAGTTCTTC.

This clonotype occurred a few times. The V gene is TRBV9, the J gene TRBJ2-2, with D uncertain. CDR1 is SGDLS, CDR2 YYNGEE, per germline. Trimming took off 4 bases at V and 4 bases at J, with 17 bases between the two ends. The CDR3 has 16 amino acids. CDR3 amino acids: CASSPREGWGTGELFF. CDR3 bases: TGTGCCAGCAGCCCCCGAGAAGGGTGGGGCACCGGGGAGCTGTTTTTT.

This clonotype showed up just a few times. The V call is TRBV6-2 or TRBV6-3, the J call TRBJ2-1; 7 nucleotides match TRBD2. J was trimmed by 2 bases and V by 2 bases; bases with no gene match: 9. The CDR3 runs to 17 residues. Germline V gene data show CDR1 as MNHEY and CDR2 as SVGEGT. CDR3 loop: CASSYGLEVGPYNEQFF. The CDR3 DNA is TGTGCCAGCAGTTACGGACTAGAAGTTGGCCCCTACAATGAGCAGTTCTTC.

The sample holds one count of this clonotype. The chain employs TRBV11-2 and TRBJ2-3; D gene ambiguous. V was shortened by 5 bases and J by 5 bases, with 20 bases between the two germline ends. Germline lookup yields CDR1 SGHAT and CDR2 FQNNGV. The CDR3 has 16 residues. The CDR3: CASSIYTGPTVDTQYF. The CDR3 DNA reads TGTGCCAGCAGCATTTATACGGGTCCGACGGTAGATACGCAGTATTTT.

This clonotype was counted only a few times. The chain links TRBV3-1 to TRBJ2-2; no definite D call. Germline V gene sequence: CDR1 LGHDT, CDR2 YNNKEL (reference sequence). The CDR3 has 14 residues. V lost 0 bases and J lost 3, with 5 bases in between. CDR3 DNA sequence: TGTGCCAGCAGCCAAGATAAGGACACCGGGGAGCTGTTTTTT. Translation gives CASSQDKDTGELFF.

J is TRBJ2-5 and V is TRBV12-5, with 7 positions matching TRBD1. The CDR3 totals 14 residues. With 5 bases clipped from V and 3 bases from J, the junction kept 6 bases outside the gene matches. Germline lookup yields CDR1 LGHNT and CDR2 FRNRAP. CDR3 bases: TGTGCTAGTGGTCCCGGGACAGCCGAAGAGACCCAGTACTTC. This translates into CASGPGTAEETQYF.

The chain combines TRBV4-1 with TRBJ2-3; D unclear. The V gene's germline CDR1 is MGHRA and CDR2 YSYEKL. V gave up 4 bases and J gave up 3 bases, with 8 bases separating them. This CDR3 contains 13 residues. CDR3 DNA: TGCGCCAGCAGCCTTAATCCAACAGATACGCAGTATTTT. Encoded protein: CASSLNPTDTQYF.

The V and J genes are TRBV6-5 and TRBJ1-1, with D unresolved. V lost 0 bases to trimming and J lost 0 bases, with 17 bases between them. The CDR3 totals 18 residues. Germline V gives CDR1 MNHEY, CDR2 SVGAGI. The CDR3 DNA is TGTGCCAGCAGTTACTCTAATGTTCGGGCCCGGGTGAACACTGAAGCTTTCTTT. This encodes CASSYSNVRARVNTEAFF.

This clonotype was observed a few times. The chain has TRBV7-2 and TRBJ1-1; no clear D. The CDR3 is 16 residues long. V dropped 2 bases and J dropped 5 bases, with 18 bases sitting between them. CDR1 and CDR2 (germline): SGHTA, FQGNSA. The CDR3 DNA reads as TGTGCCAGCAGCTTAATGGGGTGGGGAAATCCGACTGAAGCTTTCTTT. Protein sequence: CASSLMGWGNPTEAFF.